This record concerns one T cell receptor beta chain sequence. This sample stems from a study of blood T cell repertoires in COVID-19. Study background: Sample material is recorded as cDNA or gDNA derived from T cells, B-cell-depleted T cells, or PBMCs.

Clones were read by immunoSEQ multiplex PCR, and TCRdb kept only the in-frame ones, dropping some. The sample has 100,000 to 140,000 clones, around 90% seen once; the top ten hold 1% to 1.5%. The sequence came from a woman younger than 45 with acute or convalescent COVID-19. Specimen: peripheral blood.

The DNA of the CDR3 is TGTGCCAGCAGTTGGAGCAGGGGTGACTATGGCTACACCTTC. Its protein is CASSWSRGDYGYTF. This chain connects TRBV6-2 or TRBV6-3 to TRBJ1-2, with a tentative D call TRBD1 (6 bases). Germline assignment: CDR1 MNHEY and CDR2 SVGEGT. The CDR3 loop spans 14 amino acids. Trimming shortened V by 4 bases and J by 3 bases, and 12 bases separated the two germline ends.